This TCR beta chain was sequenced during a study of identical twins' blood T cells. Reared together, all three twin pairs probably met the same infectious agents and vaccines. This CDR3 comprises 13 residues. Germline-derived CDR1 and CDR2 are KGHSH and LQKENI. V gave up 3 bases and J gave up 3 bases, with 9 bases separating them. TCRdb re-called the 5' RACE reads through MiXCR, storing one row per CDR3 protein. This sample has roughly 380,000 distinct CDR3 sequences, with about 28% found just once. The TCR originated in a woman aged 18-55 years in good health. Specimen: PBMCs. The V call is TRBV18, the J call TRBJ2-7; no firm D call. CDR3 nucleotides: TGTGCCAGCTCACCCCAGGCAGGCTACGAGCAGTACTTC. Protein sequence: CASSPQAGYEQYF.